This entry concerns a single T cell receptor (beta chain). The antigen is not known. This sample is drawn from a study of T cell repertoires in cytomegalovirus infection. TCRdb re-called the reads with MiXCR, one entry per CDR3 protein. The sample includes about 920,000 distinct CDR3 sequences, approximately 30% of them seen just once. This receptor was identified in a human donor in good health (CMV status not recorded). Some clones in this sample may be carry-over from other donors' samples. The specimen was cultured CD8+ T cells from PBMCs, collected from culture after CMV antigen stimulation.

In DNA form, the CDR3 reads TGTGCCAGCAGTTATTCCTTCCCTAACACAGATACGCAGTATTTT. Translated, it gives CASSYSFPNTDTQYF. The J gene is TRBJ2-3, the V gene TRBV27; D ambiguous. V lost 4 bases and J 2 bases, leaving 13 bases between the germline ends. Germline V gene data show CDR1 as MNHEY and CDR2 as SMNVEV (reference sequence). This CDR3 spans 15 amino acids.